This is a list of T cell receptor beta chains from one sample in a study of T cell changes during pregnancy in multiple sclerosis. The data were produced by immunoSEQ multiplex PCR, yet TCRdb's version contains in-frame clones alone and is incomplete. The sample records tens of thousands of clones, over 85% being singletons. This specimen was CD8+ T cells from peripheral blood mononuclear cells, taken in the third trimester of pregnancy. These receptors originate from a female donor with multiple sclerosis, enrolled in a pregnancy study. Each CDR3 is given with its conserved first and last residue. D genes are given only for firm matches. Clone size, where shown, is once, few, many, or a class for clones that have expanded.

CDR3 DNA: TGTGCCAGCAGAGCAGGACAGGTATTCACCGGGGAGCTGTTTTTT
CDR3 protein: CASRAGQVFTGELFF
V gene: TRBV7-9
J gene: TRBJ2-2
clone size: NA
D gene: TRBD1

CDR3 DNA: TGTGCCTGGAGGGGACAGGGAGGAATGGCTGAAAAACTGTTTTTT
CDR3 protein: CAWRGQGGMAEKLFF
V gene: TRBV30
J gene: TRBJ1-4
clone size: NA
D gene: TRBD1

CDR3 DNA: TGTGCCAGCAGTAGGGGACAGGGTTCCCACGAGCAGTACTTC
CDR3 protein: CASSRGQGSHEQYF
V gene: TRBV27
J gene: TRBJ2-7
clone size: NA
D gene: TRBD1

CDR3 DNA: TGTGCCAGCAGTTTCGGACAGGGAACGCAGTATTTT
CDR3 protein: CASSFGQGTQYF
V gene: TRBV28
J gene: TRBJ2-3
clone size: once
D gene: TRBD1

CDR3 DNA: TGTGCCAGCAGTTCCAGGGGGCTGGGCACTGAAGCTTTCTTT
CDR3 protein: CASSSRGLGTEAFF
V gene: TRBV27
J gene: TRBJ1-1
clone size: NA
D gene: TRBD1

CDR3 DNA: TGTGCCAGCAGCACAGGGGTGAACACTGAAGCTTTCTTT
CDR3 protein: CASSTGVNTEAFF
V gene: TRBV25-1
J gene: TRBJ1-1
clone size: NA
D gene: TRBD1

CDR3 DNA: TGTGCCAGCAGCTTGGCATGGGGGACAGAGAACTACGAGCAGTACTTC
CDR3 protein: CASSLAWGTENYEQYF
V gene: TRBV5-5
J gene: TRBJ2-7
clone size: NA
D gene: TRBD1

CDR3 DNA: TGTGCCAGCAGCGATCGGAGAGGCTACACCTTC
CDR3 protein: CASSDRRGYTF
V gene: TRBV9
J gene: TRBJ1-2
clone size: few
D gene: NA

CDR3 DNA: TGTGCCAGCAGCTTAGTCAGCAGGTTGGAGACCCAGTACTTC
CDR3 protein: CASSLVSRLETQYF
V gene: TRBV11-2
J gene: TRBJ2-5
clone size: NA
D gene: NA

CDR3 DNA: TGCGCCAGCAGCCAAGAGGGAGCAGCGGTGGGTACGCAGTATTTT
CDR3 protein: CASSQEGAAVGTQYF
V gene: TRBV4-1
J gene: TRBJ2-3
clone size: NA
D gene: NA

CDR3 DNA: TGTGCCTGGACTAGCGGGAGGGATGAGCAGTTCTTC
CDR3 protein: CAWTSGRDEQFF
V gene: TRBV30
J gene: TRBJ2-1
clone size: NA
D gene: TRBD2

CDR3 DNA: TGCAGCGTTGAGGCCATGGCTAGCGGGAGACCCGGGGAGCTGTTTTTT
CDR3 protein: CSVEAMASGRPGELFF
V gene: TRBV29-1
J gene: TRBJ2-2
clone size: NA
D gene: TRBD2

CDR3 DNA: TGTGCCAGCGGGGAGAGTAGGAATGAGCAGTTCTTC
CDR3 protein: CASGESRNEQFF
V gene: TRBV2
J gene: TRBJ2-1
clone size: once
D gene: NA

CDR3 DNA: TGTGCCAGCAGCTTAGCCACACGGAGCGACTATGGCTACACCTTC
CDR3 protein: CASSLATRSDYGYTF
V gene: TRBV7-8
J gene: TRBJ1-2
clone size: NA
D gene: NA

CDR3 DNA: TGTGCCAGCAGCGTAGAGGGGACAGATTACAATGAGCAGTTCTTC
CDR3 protein: CASSVEGTDYNEQFF
V gene: TRBV9
J gene: TRBJ2-1
clone size: once
D gene: TRBD1

CDR3 DNA: TGCGCCAGCAGCCAAGAGCAGGGAAACGACACCGGGGAGCTGTTTTTT
CDR3 protein: CASSQEQGNDTGELFF
V gene: TRBV4-3
J gene: TRBJ2-2
clone size: NA
D gene: NA

CDR3 DNA: TGCGCCAGCAGCCAGGACAGGGATTACTACGAGCAGTACTTC
CDR3 protein: CASSQDRDYYEQYF
V gene: TRBV4-1
J gene: TRBJ2-7
clone size: NA
D gene: TRBD1

CDR3 DNA: TGTGCCAGCAGTTTAGAGGGGGAGACTAACTATGGCTACACCTTC
CDR3 protein: CASSLEGETNYGYTF
V gene: TRBV28
J gene: TRBJ1-2
clone size: NA
D gene: NA

CDR3 DNA: TGTGCCAGTAGTTCCGGGACAGGAGACTACGAGCAGTACTTC
CDR3 protein: CASSSGTGDYEQYF
V gene: TRBV19
J gene: TRBJ2-7
clone size: once
D gene: TRBD1

CDR3 DNA: TGTGCCAGTAGTATAGGTCAGGGGGAGCTGTTTTTT
CDR3 protein: CASSIGQGELFF
V gene: TRBV19
J gene: TRBJ2-2
clone size: NA
D gene: NA

CDR3 DNA: TGTGCCAGCAGTGCGACAGGGCCTGGTGGCTACGAGCAGTACTTC
CDR3 protein: CASSATGPGGYEQYF
V gene: TRBV28
J gene: TRBJ2-7
clone size: few
D gene: TRBD1

CDR3 DNA: TGTGCCAGCAGCCTAGCGGCCTGGGACTACGAGCAGTACTTC
CDR3 protein: CASSLAAWDYEQYF
V gene: TRBV6-5
J gene: TRBJ2-7
clone size: NA
D gene: TRBD2

CDR3 DNA: TGCGCCAGCAGCCAAGGGAACGGGGGTGAGCAGTTCTTC
CDR3 protein: CASSQGNGGEQFF
V gene: TRBV4-1
J gene: TRBJ2-1
clone size: NA
D gene: NA

CDR3 DNA: TGTGCCAGCCGCATTCGGGGGGCCAACGTCCTGACTTTC
CDR3 protein: CASRIRGANVLTF
V gene: TRBV27
J gene: TRBJ2-6
clone size: NA
D gene: NA

CDR3 DNA: TGTGCCAGCAGCAAATCCCCCCCACTAGCGGGAGTCGGCAATGAGCAGTTCTTC
CDR3 protein: CASSKSPPLAGVGNEQFF
V gene: TRBV7-8
J gene: TRBJ2-1
clone size: NA
D gene: TRBD2

CDR3 DNA: TGTGCCAGCAGTCCCCGGACAGGGCGCAGGAGCACTGAAGCTTTCTTT
CDR3 protein: CASSPRTGRRSTEAFF
V gene: TRBV25-1
J gene: TRBJ1-1
clone size: NA
D gene: TRBD1

CDR3 DNA: TGCAGCGTTGAAGTTAGACTTAAGAGGACTAGCGGGAGAAGCACAGATACGCGGTATTTT
CDR3 protein: CSVEVRLKRTSGRSTDTRYF
V gene: TRBV29-1
J gene: TRBJ2-3
clone size: NA
D gene: TRBD2

CDR3 DNA: TGTGCCTGGAGTGTACTAGCGGGAGAATACGAGCAGTACTTC
CDR3 protein: CAWSVLAGEYEQYF
V gene: TRBV30
J gene: TRBJ2-7
clone size: once
D gene: TRBD2

CDR3 DNA: TGTGCCTGGAGTGCGGGGGGGGTTTTAGGGAACACTGAAGCTTTCTTT
CDR3 protein: CAWSAGGVLGNTEAFF
V gene: TRBV30
J gene: TRBJ1-1
clone size: NA
D gene: NA

CDR3 DNA: TGTGCCAGCAGTTCCGGACTAGTAATGTACAATGAGCAGTTCTTC
CDR3 protein: CASSSGLVMYNEQFF
V gene: TRBV27
J gene: TRBJ2-1
clone size: NA
D gene: TRBD2

CDR3 DNA: TGTGCCACCAGCAGGGTACCGGGACAGGTTAATGAAAAACTGTTTTTT
CDR3 protein: CATSRVPGQVNEKLFF
V gene: TRBV15
J gene: TRBJ1-4
clone size: NA
D gene: TRBD1

CDR3 DNA: TGTGCCAGCGCCTCCGGGACAGAGGCCTACACCTTC
CDR3 protein: CASASGTEAYTF
V gene: TRBV5-4
J gene: TRBJ1-2
clone size: few
D gene: TRBD1

CDR3 DNA: TGTGCCAGCACAGTACCGTCGACGACCGGGACAGGTGAAGCTTTCTTT
CDR3 protein: CASTVPSTTGTGEAFF
V gene: TRBV5-8
J gene: TRBJ1-1
clone size: NA
D gene: TRBD1

CDR3 DNA: TGTGCCAGCAGTTTCTCTGGGGGGTCCCATGGCTACACCTTC
CDR3 protein: CASSFSGGSHGYTF
V gene: TRBV27
J gene: TRBJ1-2
clone size: NA
D gene: NA

CDR3 DNA: TGTGCCATCAACCCGAAGGGCGGTATTCGGGACTACCCCCACGAGCAGTACTTC
CDR3 protein: CAINPKGGIRDYPHEQYF
V gene: TRBV10-3
J gene: TRBJ2-7
clone size: once
D gene: TRBD2